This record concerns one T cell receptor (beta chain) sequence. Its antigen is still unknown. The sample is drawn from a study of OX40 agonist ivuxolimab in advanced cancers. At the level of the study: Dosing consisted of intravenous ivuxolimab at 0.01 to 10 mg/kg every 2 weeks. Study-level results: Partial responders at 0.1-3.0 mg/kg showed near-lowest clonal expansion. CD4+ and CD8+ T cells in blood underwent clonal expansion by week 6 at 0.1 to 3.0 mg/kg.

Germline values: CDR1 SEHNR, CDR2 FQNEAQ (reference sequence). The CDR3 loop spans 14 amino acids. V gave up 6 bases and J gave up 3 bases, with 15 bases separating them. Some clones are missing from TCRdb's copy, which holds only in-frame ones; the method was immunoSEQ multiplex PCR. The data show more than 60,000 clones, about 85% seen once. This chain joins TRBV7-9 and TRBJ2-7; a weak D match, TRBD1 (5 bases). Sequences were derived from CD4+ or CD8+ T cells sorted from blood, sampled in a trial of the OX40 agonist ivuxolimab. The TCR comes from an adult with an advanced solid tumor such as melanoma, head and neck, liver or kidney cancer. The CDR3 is CASSHGDSHYEQYF. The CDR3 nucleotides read TGTGCCAGCAGTCACGGAGACAGCCACTACGAGCAGTACTTC.